The 2 T cell receptor beta chains reported below all come from one sample, sequenced in a study of T cells in localized non-small cell lung cancer. The method was immunoSEQ multiplex PCR; TCRdb's version includes in-frame clones alone and lacks a portion of them. The sample lists some 10,000 clones; just under 50% were seen once. The material was lymph node tissue, obtained before any cancer treatment. The receptors were gathered from a woman between 40 and 69 years old with stage II squamous cell lung carcinoma.

The V gene is TRBV12-5, the J gene TRBJ2-1, with 9 nucleotides matching TRBD2. Germline CDR1 and CDR2: LGHNT and FRNRAP. Trimming took 1 base from V and 2 from J; bases not matched to a gene: 3. The CDR3 loop spans 16 amino acids. The CDR3 is CASGLGLAGPYNEQFF. CDR3 coding DNA: TGTGCTAGTGGTTTGGGTCTAGCGGGACCCTACAATGAGCAGTTCTTC.

The chain joins TRBV19 to TRBJ1-1; D ambiguous. Trimming removed 3 bases at V and 1 base at J, with 15 bases between. There are 16 residues in the CDR3. Per the germline V gene, CDR1 is LNHDA and CDR2 is SQIVND (reference sequence). The CDR3 is CASSILHSWGNTEAFF. Written as DNA, the CDR3 is TGTGCCAGTAGTATCCTTCACAGTTGGGGGAACACTGAAGCTTTCTTT.